This T cell receptor beta chain comes out of a study of T cell responses to AZD1222 COVID-19 vaccine (dated by TCRdb to about 2021). Regarding the complete study: AZD1222 recipients given second doses at about 4 weeks or at about 12 weeks were pooled, since spike-specific TCR depth and breadth were not found to differ between the two schedules. TCR sequencing covered 233 trial participants: 200 to 220 given two doses of AZD1222 and about 26 given two doses of MenACWY control vaccine. Trial participants were enrolled into age subgroups of 18-55, 56-69 and 70-plus years, which contained approximately 150, 28 and 58 TCR-sequenced participants, respectively.

Beyond this particular receptor, the publication reports: Only five to seven AZD1222 recipients were SARS-CoV-2 seropositive at baseline, limiting conclusions about previously exposed vaccinees. No day 14 peak-response samples were available, so repertoires were characterized only after the peak T cell response. A significant rise in spike-specific TCR breadth and depth was observed after two AZD1222 doses relative to day 0 and relative to MenACWY recipients. Reportedly, close to half of the unique spike-specific TCRs recognized epitopes lying outside the regions that are mutated in the B.1.351 and B.1.1.7 variants. The vaccine-associated CD4 TCRs covered the entire spike protein, and the dominant responses fell in regions 160-218 and 743-854. Participants were mostly white British, with more females than males. The authors suggested clonal diversity may have been underestimated. The 56-69-year group was small, and its depth increase did not reach significance, likely because of low power.

To note about this clone: Its specific antigen is unknown. Base quality data are lacking; no much larger clone is found one base away.

Per the germline V gene (reference sequence), LNHDA is the CDR1 and SQIVND is the CDR2. Counted from cysteine to phenylalanine, this CDR3 has 13 amino acids. Here the CDR3 DNA is all that survives: 39 bases in frame from base 1. Trimming takes 8 bases off V and 5 bases off J; junction bases not matched to a gene: 9. The CDR3 regions of human TCRbeta chains were analyzed by immunosequencing. As for the authors' bioinformatics: TCRs in the repertoires were matched against a reference library of SARS-CoV-2-specific TCRs that had been generated with the MIRA antigen-specificity platform. Breadth was defined as the fraction of unique TCRs that were SARS-CoV-2-associated. Depth was defined as the fraction of total T cells that were SARS-CoV-2-associated. Using the MIRA data, each spike-specific TCR was assigned both to the spike region to which the TCR was reactive and to a CD4 or CD8 class. Log10-transformed breadth and depth values were compared by one-way ANOVA with Sidak's multiple comparisons tests. The table comes from immuneACCESS by way of TCRdb, which keeps in-frame sequences with V and J called. Part of the clones is missing from these tables; in studies checked, under half for an unresolved V gene and the rest for unknown reasons. V and J calls plus clone size are reproduced from that table; the DNA served to infer D and trimming. The sample profile shows 85,000 to 90,000 clones; approximately 86% of them were found once. Roughly 5.8% of the sample is held by the ten biggest clonotypes.

Read against the paper, the sample's time point label means: baseline before first vaccination. The vaccinee samples were drawn from two UK trials, COV001 and COV002, one of which was a single-blind randomized controlled phase 2/3 trial testing AZD1222 (ChAdOx1 nCoV-19) in healthy adults. Trial participant PBMC samples were collected at day 0 and day 28 after the second dose for TCRbeta chain sequencing. Here the sequenced sample was peripheral blood, taken on day 0 of AZD1222 vaccination. Recombination linked TRBV19 to TRBJ2-7; the central 7 bases match TRBD1. The origin of this receptor is an adult in good health. The DNA reads TGTGCCAGTGCTATGGGGACAGCCGACGAGCAGTACTTC. This sequence encodes CASAMGTADEQYF.